This T cell receptor beta chain was identified during a study of CXCR3-negative and CXCR3-positive naive CD8 T cells. The CDR3 consists of 14 residues. The germline CDR1 and CDR2 sequences are MNHEY and SVGEGT. Libraries of TRB cDNA were made by 5' RACE and carried UMIs. TCRdb reprocessed the 5' RACE reads, keeping one entry per CDR3 protein, no DNA. In total, the table holds 100,000 to 150,000 distinct CDR3 sequences. Sequencing was carried out using naive CXCR3- CD8+ T cells from blood. Subset meaning: CD45RO-CCR7+CD27+CD95- naive CD8+ T cells lacking CXCR3 (TNR3-). V gene TRBV6-2 or TRBV6-3 combines with J gene TRBJ2-5. This receptor was obtained from a human donor in good health. Some clones in this sample may be carry-over from other donors' samples. CDR3 loop: CASSYGEIWETQYF.